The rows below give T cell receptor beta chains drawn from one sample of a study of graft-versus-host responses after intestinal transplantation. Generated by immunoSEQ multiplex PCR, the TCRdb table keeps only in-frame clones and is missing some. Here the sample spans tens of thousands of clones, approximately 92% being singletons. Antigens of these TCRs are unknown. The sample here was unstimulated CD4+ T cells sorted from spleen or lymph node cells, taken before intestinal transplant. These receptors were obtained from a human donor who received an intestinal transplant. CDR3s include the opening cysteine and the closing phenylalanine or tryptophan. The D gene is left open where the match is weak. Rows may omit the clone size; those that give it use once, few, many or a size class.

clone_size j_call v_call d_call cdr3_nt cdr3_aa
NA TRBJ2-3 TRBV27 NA TGTGCCAGCAGTTTTGTAGGGGGCGGGGGTACGCAGTATTTT CASSFVGGGGTQYF
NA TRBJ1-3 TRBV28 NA TGTGCCAGCAGTTTTCAAGGCTACGGCATCTCTGGAAACACCATATATTTT CASSFQGYGISGNTIYF
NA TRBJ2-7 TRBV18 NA TGTGCCAGCTCACCACGCCTAGGGGTTAACTACGAGCAGTACTTC CASSPRLGVNYEQYF
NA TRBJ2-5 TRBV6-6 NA TGTGCCAGCAGTTACTCGATGACACAAGAGACCCAGTACTTC CASSYSMTQETQYF
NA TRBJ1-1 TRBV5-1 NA TGCGCCAGCAGCCCCATGACACTAGTGGTAACTGAAGCTTTCTTT CASSPMTLVVTEAFF
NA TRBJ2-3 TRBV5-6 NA TGTGCCACTTCGTCCGGGTCCTGGGACACAGATACGCAGTATTTT CATSSGSWDTDTQYF
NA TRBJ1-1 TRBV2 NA TGTGCCAGCAGTACCCTCACACCTTTGAACACTGAAGCTTTCTTT CASSTLTPLNTEAFF
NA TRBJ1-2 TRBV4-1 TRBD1 TGCGCCAGCAGCTACGGACAGGGCCAAGACCTCTATGGCTACACCTTC CASSYGQGQDLYGYTF
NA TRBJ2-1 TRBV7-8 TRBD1 TGTGCCAGCAGCTTAACTCTCTTGGACAGGAGGATCGATGAGCAGTTCTTC CASSLTLLDRRIDEQFF
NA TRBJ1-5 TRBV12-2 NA TGTGCAAGTCGCTTAGCGATTAAGCTCCTGACAAATAGCAATCAGCCCCAGCATTTT CASRLAIKLLTNSNQPQHF
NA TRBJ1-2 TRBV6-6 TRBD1 TGTGCCAGCAGGACCGGGACAGCTTACCTCCATGGCTACACCTTC CASRTGTAYLHGYTF
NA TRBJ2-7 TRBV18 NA TGTGCCAGCTCACCCGACAGGAAGGTCTACGAGCAGTACTTC CASSPDRKVYEQYF
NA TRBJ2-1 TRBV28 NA TGTGCCAGCAGAGGCAGCGCCTACAATGAGCAGTTCTTC CASRGSAYNEQFF
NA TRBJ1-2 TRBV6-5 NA TGTGCCAGCAGACGCGGACAGTTGGTGGACTATGGCTACACCTTC CASRRGQLVDYGYTF
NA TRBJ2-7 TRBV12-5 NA TGTGCTAGTGGCAAGGACGTCGGATCCTACGAGCAGTACTTC CASGKDVGSYEQYF
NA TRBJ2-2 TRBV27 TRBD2 TGTGCCAGCACCCTGGGGGGGAGGTACACCGGGGAGCTGTTTTTT CASTLGGRYTGELFF
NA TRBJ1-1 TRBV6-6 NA TGTGCCAGCAGTTACCGACAGATGAACACTGAAGCTTTCTTT CASSYRQMNTEAFF
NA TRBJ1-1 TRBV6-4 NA TGTGCCAGCAGTTACTCGAGAGGGGATGAAGCTTTCTTT CASSYSRGDEAFF
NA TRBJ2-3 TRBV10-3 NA TGTGCCATCAGTGACCTAGGGGCCACAGATACGCAGTATTTT CAISDLGATDTQYF
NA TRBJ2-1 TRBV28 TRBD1 TGTGCCAGCAGTCCCCCCGGGACAGGGACGAATGAGCAGTTCTTC CASSPPGTGTNEQFF
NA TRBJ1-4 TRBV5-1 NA TGCGCCAGCAGCTTGTCGGGGGCAAGACGTGAAAAACTGTTTTTT CASSLSGARREKLFF
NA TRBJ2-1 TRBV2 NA TGTGCCAGCAGTGAAATCGCTAGTCGGGCCAATGAGCAGTTCTTC CASSEIASRANEQFF
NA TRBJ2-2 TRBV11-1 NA TGTGCCAGCAGCTGGTCCAGCACCGGGGAGCTGTTTTTT CASSWSSTGELFF
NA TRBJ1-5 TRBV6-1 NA TGTGCCAGCAGTAACGAGGGGGTCGGCAATCAGCCCCAGCATTTT CASSNEGVGNQPQHF
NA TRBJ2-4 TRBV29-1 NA TGCAGCATCACTTTAATGGGGGCCAAAAACATTCAGTACTTC CSITLMGAKNIQYF
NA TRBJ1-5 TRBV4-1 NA TGCGCCAGCAGCCAAGTTGCGTGGCGGTCAGATAGCAATCAGCCCCAGCATTTT CASSQVAWRSDSNQPQHF
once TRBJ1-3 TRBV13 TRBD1 TGTGCCAGCAGCTTACAGGGGGCCCTCTCTGGAAACACCATATATTTT CASSLQGALSGNTIYF
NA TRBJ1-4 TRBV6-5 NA TGTGCCAGCTGTACCTACAGGGCAACTAATGAAAAACTGTTTTTT CASCTYRATNEKLFF
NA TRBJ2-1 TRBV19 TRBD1 TGTGCCAGTAGTGTCACAGGGGGCGCAGATACCAATGAGCAGTTCTTC CASSVTGGADTNEQFF
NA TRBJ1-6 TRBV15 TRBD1 TGTGCCACCAGCCCCCGACAGGGCGGCGGCTCACCCCTCCACTTT CATSPRQGGGSPLHF
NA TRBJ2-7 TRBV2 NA TGTGCCAGCAACCGGGACTTCTCCTACGAGCAGTACTTC CASNRDFSYEQYF
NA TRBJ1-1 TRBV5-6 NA TGTGCCAGCAGCCGTGAAAGGAGGAACACTGAAGCTTTCTTT CASSRERRNTEAFF
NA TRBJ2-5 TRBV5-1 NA TGCGCCAGCAGCTTCGGCAGGGGAGAGACCCAGTACTTC CASSFGRGETQYF
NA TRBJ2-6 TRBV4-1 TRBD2 TGCGCCAGCAGCTCCCAAGGGACTAGCTCTGGGGCCAACGTCCTGACTTTC CASSSQGTSSGANVLTF
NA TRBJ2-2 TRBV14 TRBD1 TGTGCCAGCAGCCGGCGACAGGGGGGCAACACCGGGGAGCTGTTTTTT CASSRRQGGNTGELFF
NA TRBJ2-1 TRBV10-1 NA TGCGCCAGCAGTGAGTCCTACAATGAGCAGTTCTTC CASSESYNEQFF
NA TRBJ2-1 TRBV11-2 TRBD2 TGTGCCAGCAGCTTATGGCTAGCGGGAGGAGACAATGAGCAGTTCTTC CASSLWLAGGDNEQFF
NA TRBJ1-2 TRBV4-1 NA TGCGCCAGCAGCCAAACGGGCCGCTATGGCTACACCTTC CASSQTGRYGYTF
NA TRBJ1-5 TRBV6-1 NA TGTGCCAGCAGTGAAATGGACAATCAGCCCCAGCATTTT CASSEMDNQPQHF
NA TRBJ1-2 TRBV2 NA TGTGCCAGCAGCCCTCGAGGGTTGAGCTATGGCTACACCTTC CASSPRGLSYGYTF
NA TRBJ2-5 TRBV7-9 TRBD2 TGTGCCAGCAGCTTAAGGGGACCCGGGAGGCTCCCAAAAGAGACCCAGTACTTC CASSLRGPGRLPKETQYF
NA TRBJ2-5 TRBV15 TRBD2 TGTGCCACCAGCAGTAGCGGGAGAGGGAGAGAGACCCAGTACTTC CATSSSGRGRETQYF
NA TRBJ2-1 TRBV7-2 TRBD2 TGTGCCAGCAGCCGCCCAGGGACTAGGATCTACAATGAGCAGTTCTTC CASSRPGTRIYNEQFF
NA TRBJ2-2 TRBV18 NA TGTGCCAGCTCAGTTCTCGGGCGGGGTCCCGCGAACACCGGGGAGCTGTTTTTT CASSVLGRGPANTGELFF
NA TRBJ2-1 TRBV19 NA TGTGCCAGTAGTATAGTCCCCCCACAGGGGACTAGGGGATCGAATGAGCAGTTCTTC CASSIVPPQGTRGSNEQFF
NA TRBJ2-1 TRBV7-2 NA TGTGCCAGCAGCGTGATGAGCTCCTACAATGAGCAGTTCTTC CASSVMSSYNEQFF
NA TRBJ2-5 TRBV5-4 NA TGTGCCAGCAGCAGCCGGGGGATCGGAGGAGAGACCCAGTACTTC CASSSRGIGGETQYF
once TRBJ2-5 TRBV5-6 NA TGTGCCAGCAGCTTGGAAGTGGAAAAAGAGACCCAGTACTTC CASSLEVEKETQYF
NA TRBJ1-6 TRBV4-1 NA TGCGCCAGCAGCCAGCAGCCAGGGGACTCACCCCTCCACTTT CASSQQPGDSPLHF
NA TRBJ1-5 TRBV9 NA TGTGCCAGCAGCGTAGACCCCGTCGGTAATCAGCCCCAGCATTTT CASSVDPVGNQPQHF
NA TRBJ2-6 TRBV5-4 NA TGTGCCAGCAGCGGGGGTCCTTCTAGCTCTGGGGCCAACGTCCTGACTTTC CASSGGPSSSGANVLTF
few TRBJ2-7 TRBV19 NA TGTGCCAGTAACGGGGCAGGGGATAGTGAGCAGTACTTC CASNGAGDSEQYF
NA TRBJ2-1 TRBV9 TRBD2 TGTGCCAGCAGCCCGCGGGAGGGAGCGTCGAATGAGCAGTTCTTC CASSPREGASNEQFF
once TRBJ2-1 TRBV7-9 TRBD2 TGTGCCAGCAGTAGCACCGCGGGGGATGAGCAGTTCTTC CASSSTAGDEQFF